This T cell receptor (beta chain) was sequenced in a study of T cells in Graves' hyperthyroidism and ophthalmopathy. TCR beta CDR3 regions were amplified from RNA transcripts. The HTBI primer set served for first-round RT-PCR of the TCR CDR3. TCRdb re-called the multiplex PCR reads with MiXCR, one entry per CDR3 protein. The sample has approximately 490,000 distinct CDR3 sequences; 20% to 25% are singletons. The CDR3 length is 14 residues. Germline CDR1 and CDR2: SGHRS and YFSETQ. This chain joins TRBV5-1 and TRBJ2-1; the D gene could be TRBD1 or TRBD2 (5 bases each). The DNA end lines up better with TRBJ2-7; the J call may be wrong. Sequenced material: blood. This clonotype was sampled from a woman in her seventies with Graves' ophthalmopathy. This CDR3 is CASSSGTQFGEQYF. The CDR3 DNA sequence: TGCGCCAGCAGTTCGGGGACCCAATTCGGTGAGCAGTACTTC.